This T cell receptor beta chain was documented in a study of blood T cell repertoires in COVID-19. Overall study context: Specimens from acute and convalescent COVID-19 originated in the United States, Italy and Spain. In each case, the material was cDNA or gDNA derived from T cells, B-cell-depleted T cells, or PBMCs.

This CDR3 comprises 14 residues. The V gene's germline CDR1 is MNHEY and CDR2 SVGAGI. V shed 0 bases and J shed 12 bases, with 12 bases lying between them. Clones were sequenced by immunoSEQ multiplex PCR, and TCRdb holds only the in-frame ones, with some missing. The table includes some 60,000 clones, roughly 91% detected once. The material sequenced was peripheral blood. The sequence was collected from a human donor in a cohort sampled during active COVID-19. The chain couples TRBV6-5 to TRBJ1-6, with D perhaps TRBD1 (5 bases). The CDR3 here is CASSYSLPGGPLHF. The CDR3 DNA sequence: TGTGCCAGCAGTTACTCTTTGCCCGGGGGACCCCTCCACTTT.